The 8 T cell receptor beta chains reported below all come from one sample, sequenced in a study of patients and donors after allogeneic stem cell transplantation. TCRdb ran MiXCR on the RT-PCR reads and lists one entry per CDR3 protein. The sample lists approximately 88,000 distinct CDR3 sequences, around 5% seen once, with 2.6% in the top ten. The source material was blood, either unsorted or a sorted T cell fraction (not recorded which). These receptors were collected from a human donor who was either an allogeneic HSCT recipient or a stem cell or donor lymphocyte infusion donor (not recorded which). It is not recorded whose cells these are; they may come from a transplant donor.

The V gene is TRBV20-1, the J gene TRBJ2-3; TRBD1 aligns across 9 bases. The CDR3 spans 16 residues. Germline-derived CDR1 and CDR2 are DFQATT and SNEGSKA (reference sequence). V shed 6 bases and J 4 bases; nucleotides not matched to a gene: 14. CDR3 bases: TGCAGTGCGTCAAAGGGGGGACAGGGAAAAGCAGATACGCAGTATTTT. It translates to CSASKGGQGKADTQYF.

In this sample, this clonotype turned up many times. J is TRBJ1-1 and V is TRBV3-1, with no clear D. Germline V lookup: CDR1 LGHDT, CDR2 YNNKEL (reference sequence). The germline V and J ends were trimmed by 4 bases and 4 bases, with 16 bases remaining between them. The CDR3 is made up of 15 amino acids. Here the CDR3 reads CASSPYRTGVTEAFF. The CDR3 DNA reads TGTGCCAGCAGCCCTTACCGAACCGGGGTCACTGAAGCTTTCTTT.

The chain employs TRBV7-8 and TRBJ2-3; D is perhaps TRBD2 (6 bases). The V gene's germline CDR1 is SGHVS and CDR2 FQNEAQ. The CDR3 has 14 residues. Between the trimmed V and J ends, which lost 5 bases and 0 bases, there was a span of 9 bases. CDR3 residues: CASSLTSSTDTQYF. CDR3 DNA: TGTGCCAGCAGCCTGACTAGTAGCACAGATACGCAGTATTTT.

This clonotype was seen ten or more times. V usage is TRBV28 and J usage is TRBJ2-4; TRBD2 might be the D (5 bases). This CDR3 region has 11 residues. CDR1 and CDR2 from the germline V gene are MDHEN and SYDVKM. The germline V and J ends were trimmed by 6 bases and 7 bases, with 7 bases remaining between them. The DNA of the CDR3 is TGTGCCAGCAGGTGGGAGAACATTCAGTACTTC. Protein sequence: CASRWENIQYF.

This clonotype has ten or more counts. The rearrangement joins TRBV6-1 to TRBJ1-6, with no clear D. Trimming took off 8 bases at V and 0 bases at J, with 8 bases between the two ends. This CDR3 has 14 amino acids. Germline V gene data show CDR1 as MNHNS and CDR2 as SASEGT. The CDR3 DNA follows: TGTGCCAGCGCCCTGAGCTCCTATAATTCACCCCTCCACTTT. Its translation: CASALSSYNSPLHF.

This clonotype was counted a few times. This chain joins TRBV3-1 and TRBJ2-7; D is unresolved. Trimming cost V 2 bases and J 7 bases, with 12 bases left between them. In germline, CDR1 is LGHDT, CDR2 YNNKEL (reference sequence). The CDR3 extends over 13 amino acids. In nucleotides, the CDR3 is TGTGCCAGCAGCCAAAGAGATTGGGGTGAGCAGTACTTC. It is translated as CASSQRDWGEQYF.

This clonotype occurred many times. The DNA for the CDR3 is TGCAGTGCTTTCCCGACTAGCGGAGACAGCTCCTACGAGCAGTACTTC. As protein: CSAFPTSGDSSYEQYF. The rearrangement links TRBV20-1 to TRBJ2-7, with TRBD2 matching 9 bases. This CDR3 comprises 16 residues. Germline V gene data show CDR1 as DFQATT and CDR2 as SNEGSKA (reference sequence). Trimming removed 5 bases from V and 0 bases from J; junction bases left unmatched: 11.

At least ten counts were recorded for this clonotype. The rearrangement joins TRBV9 to TRBJ2-1, with TRBD1 matching over 9 bases. J gave up 12 bases and V 2 bases, and 9 bases lay outside the gene matches. The germline V gene has CDR1 SGDLS and CDR2 YYNGEE. The CDR3 is 14 residues long. The CDR3 is CASSVWTGESAQFF. CDR3 nucleotide sequence: TGTGCCAGCAGCGTGTGGACAGGGGAGTCGGCGCAGTTCTTC.